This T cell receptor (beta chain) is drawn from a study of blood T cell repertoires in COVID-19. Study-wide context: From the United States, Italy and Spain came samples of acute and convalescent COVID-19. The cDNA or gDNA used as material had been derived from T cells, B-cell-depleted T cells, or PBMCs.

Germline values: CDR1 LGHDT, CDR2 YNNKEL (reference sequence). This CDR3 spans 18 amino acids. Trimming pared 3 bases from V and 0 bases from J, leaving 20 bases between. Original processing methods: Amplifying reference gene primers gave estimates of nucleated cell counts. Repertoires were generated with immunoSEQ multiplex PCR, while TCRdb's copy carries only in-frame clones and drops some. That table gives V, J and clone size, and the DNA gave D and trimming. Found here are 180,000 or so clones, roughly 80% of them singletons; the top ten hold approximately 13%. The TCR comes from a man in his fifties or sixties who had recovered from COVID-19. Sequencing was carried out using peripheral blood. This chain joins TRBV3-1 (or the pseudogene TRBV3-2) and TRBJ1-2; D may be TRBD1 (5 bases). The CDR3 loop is CASSHLGLAGPSNYGYTF. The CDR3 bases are TGTGCCAGCAGCCACCTCGGTTTGGCAGGGCCCTCTAACTATGGCTACACCTTC.